The clone carrying this TCR beta chain appeared many times. The antigen is unknown. TCRdb independently ran MiXCR on the 5' RACE reads; one entry per CDR3 protein. The sample lists under 80,000 distinct CDR3 sequences; less than 5.5% were seen once. The data derive from a study of neurological immune-mediated disorders. Study findings and constraints: No expanded-clone CDR3 amino acid sequence recurred across subjects, suggesting private TCR-beta repertoires.

CDR3 length: 13 residues. The germline V gene encodes CDR1 SEHNR and CDR2 FQNEAQ (reference sequence). The V gene lost 3 bases and the J gene lost 2 bases, with 4 bases spanning the gap. The specimen was PBMCs. This sequence was found in a woman between 25 and 40 years old with multiple sclerosis. The chain combines TRBV7-9 with TRBJ2-2; the D is unclear. CDR3 loop: CASSLTNTGELFF. CDR3 nucleotides: TGTGCCAGCAGCTTGACTAACACCGGGGAGCTGTTTTTT.